The source of this T cell receptor beta chain is a study of cytomegalovirus exposure and HLA in healthy donors. Across the study: An early data release held around 80 million unique TCRs from HLA-typed donors. Whole-study results and caveats: The listing of 150 to 200 TCR beta chains classed them as cytomegalovirus-associated.

The primer mix had 60 Vbeta and 13 Jbeta primers. Data came from immunoSEQ multiplex PCR; TCRdb stores just in-frame clones and leaves some out. The table records 95,000 to 150,000 clones, 76% of them present only once. This CDR3 is built from 16 residues. Germline-derived CDR1 and CDR2 are SGHAT and FQDESV (reference sequence). The V segment lost 3 bases and the J segment 0 bases; nucleotides outside the gene matches: 5. About this clone itself: Antigen: not known.

The sequenced material came from PBMCs. The V call is TRBV11-1, the J call TRBJ1-3, with TRBD1 matching 7 bases. This receptor was obtained from a man aged 50 to 59 in good health and CMV-seronegative. The CDR3 sequence is CASSFPGQLSGNTIYF. The CDR3 bases are TGTGCCAGCAGCTTCCCGGGACAGCTCTCTGGAAACACCATATATTTT. The whole variable domain, filled in from reference TRBV11-1 and TRBJ1-3, reads EAEVAQSPRYKITEKSQAVAFWCDPISGHATLYWYRQILGQGPELLVQFQDESVVDDSQLPKDRFSAERLKGVDSTLKIQPAELGDSAMYLCASSFPGQLSGNTIYFGEGSWLTVV.